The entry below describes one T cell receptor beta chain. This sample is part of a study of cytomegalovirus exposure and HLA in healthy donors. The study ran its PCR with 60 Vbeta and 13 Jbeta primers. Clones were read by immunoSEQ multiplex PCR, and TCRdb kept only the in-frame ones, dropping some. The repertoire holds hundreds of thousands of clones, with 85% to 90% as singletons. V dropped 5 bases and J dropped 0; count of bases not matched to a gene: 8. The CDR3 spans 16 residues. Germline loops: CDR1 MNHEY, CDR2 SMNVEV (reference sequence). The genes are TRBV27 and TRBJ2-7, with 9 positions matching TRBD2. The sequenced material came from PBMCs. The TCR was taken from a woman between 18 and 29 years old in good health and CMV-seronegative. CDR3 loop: CASSQVTSGGSYEQYF. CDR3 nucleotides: TGTGCCAGCAGTCAAGTGACTAGCGGAGGCTCCTACGAGCAGTACTTC.